The 32 T cell receptor beta chains below come from one sample, sequenced in a study of PD-1 blockade in mismatch repair-deficient tumors. Produced via immunoSEQ multiplex PCR; TCRdb's table is partial and in-frame only. This sample has approximately 50,000 clones, with roughly three quarters found just once. The input for sequencing was peripheral blood, taken 4 weeks after starting pembrolizumab. These receptors all stem from an adult with mismatch repair-deficient cancer.

This rearrangement joins TRBV6-6 to TRBJ2-7; the D gene is possibly TRBD1 (5 bases). The CDR3 consists of 13 residues. Germline values: CDR1 MNHNY, CDR2 SVGAGI (reference sequence). Trimming took 7 bases from V and 3 from J, leaving 13 bases between them. The CDR3 DNA is TGTGCCAGCACCGACACCGACAGCTACGAGCAGTACTTC. Translation gives CASTDTDSYEQYF.

The V and J genes are TRBV5-1 and TRBJ1-3, with unresolved D. CDR3 length: 16 amino acids. V dropped 0 bases and J dropped 4 bases, with 14 bases sitting between them. Germline V gene lookup returns CDR1 SGHRS and CDR2 YFSETQ. As DNA, the CDR3 is TGCGCCAGCAGCTTGGACGGACCGACACGAGGAAACACCATATATTTT. Residues: CASSLDGPTRGNTIYF. The variable domain in full, completed from reference TRBV5-1 and TRBJ1-3, reads KAGVTQTPRYLIKTRGQQVTLSCSPISGHRSVSWYQQTPGQGLQFLFEYFSETQRNKGNFPGRFSGRQFSNSRSEMNVSTLELGDSALYLCASSLDGPTRGNTIYFGEGSWLTVV.

V gene TRBV7-9 combines with J gene TRBJ1-1; no clear D. The CDR3 contains 14 residues. With 3 bases removed from V and 1 base from J, the gap between germline ends came to 9 bases. Germline CDR1 SEHNR, CDR2 FQNEAQ (reference sequence). In DNA form, the CDR3 reads TGTGCCAGCAGCTTTAGCCAATCGAACACTGAAGCTTTCTTT. Residues: CASSFSQSNTEAFF.

The table lists this clone with a few counts. The V and J genes are TRBV29-1 and TRBJ2-1, with D hard to call. Germline V gene lookup returns CDR1 SQVTM and CDR2 ANQGSEA. V lost 3 bases and J lost 6, with 6 bases in between. The CDR3 is 11 residues long. CDR3 region: CSVDHSNEQFF. In nucleotides, the CDR3 is TGCAGCGTTGACCATTCCAATGAGCAGTTCTTC.

The CDR3 reads CAGQGSGSYNEQFF. The CDR3 bases are TGTGCCGGACAGGGTTCGGGCTCCTACAATGAGCAGTTCTTC. This chain connects TRBV28 to TRBJ2-1; TRBD1 agrees at 8 bases. Trimming at V came to 11 bases and at J to 0 bases, leaving 6 bases not matched to a gene. Germline V gene data show CDR1 as MDHEN and CDR2 as SYDVKM. CDR3 length equals 14 residues. Filled out from reference TRBV28 and TRBJ2-1, the complete variable domain reads DVKVTQSSRYLVKRTGEKVFLECVQDMDHENMFWYRQDPGLGLRLIYFSYDVKMKEKGDIPEGYSVSREKKERFSLILESASTNQTSMYLCAGQGSGSYNEQFFGPGTRLTVL.

This sequence joins TRBV29-1 and TRBJ1-5; TRBD1 might be the D (5 bases). Germline V gene lookup returns CDR1 SQVTM and CDR2 ANQGSEA. V was clipped by 7 bases and J by 1 base, with 14 bases between them. This CDR3 has 14 residues. The CDR3 DNA follows: TGCAGCGCCTCTGGGGGTCCGAGCAATCAGCCCCAGCATTTT. Translation gives CSASGGPSNQPQHF.

The chain links TRBV9 to TRBJ2-3; 8 bases are a match to TRBD1. J lost 2 bases, V lost 4 bases, and 9 bases had no gene match. This CDR3 has 16 residues. Germline lookup yields CDR1 SGDLS and CDR2 YYNGEE. Here the CDR3 reads CASSRDRTPFTDTQYF. CDR3 DNA: TGTGCCAGCAGCCGGGACAGGACCCCATTCACAGATACGCAGTATTTT.

V usage is TRBV11-3 and J usage is TRBJ1-3; the D is unclear. The V gene's germline CDR1 is SGHNT and CDR2 YENEEA. V was pared by 1 base and J by 1 base, with 5 bases between. The length of the CDR3 is 14 residues. CDR3 nucleotide sequence: TGTGCCAGCAGCTTAGTGAGGTCTGGAAACACCATATATTTT. This encodes CASSLVRSGNTIYF.

The rearrangement joins TRBV6-1 to TRBJ2-2; D gene ambiguous. Germline CDR1 is MNHNS and CDR2 is SASEGT. This CDR3 is built from 13 residues. Trimming cost V 2 bases and J 6 bases, with 7 bases left between them. The CDR3 sequence is CASSELGAGELFF. The CDR3 DNA reads as TGTGCCAGCAGTGAACTAGGCGCCGGGGAGCTGTTTTTT.

V gene TRBV2 combines with J gene TRBJ2-1; 8 positions agree with TRBD2. The CDR3 length is 14 residues. Germline CDR1 SNHLY, CDR2 FYNNEI. Germline trimming cut 9 bases from V and 7 bases from J; bases unmatched to any gene: 11. The CDR3 loop is CARQRDSGANEQFF. The DNA for the CDR3 is TGTGCCAGACAGAGGGATAGCGGGGCTAATGAGCAGTTCTTC.

The chain uses TRBV5-4 and TRBJ2-2; 8 bases agree with TRBD1. Looked up from germline, CDR1 is SGHNT and CDR2 is YYREEE (reference sequence). The junction had 13 bases not matched to a gene; V was cut back by 7 bases and J by 5 bases. The CDR3 is 16 residues long. The CDR3 spells CASGSWDRFRTGELFF. CDR3 coding DNA: TGTGCCAGCGGGTCCTGGGACAGGTTTCGGACCGGGGAGCTGTTTTTT. Variable domain in full (rest from reference TRBV5-4 and TRBJ2-2): ETGVTQSPTHLIKTRGQQVTLRCSSQSGHNTVSWYQQALGQGPQFIFQYYREEENGRGNFPPRFSGLQFPNYSSELNVNALELDDSALYLCASGSWDRFRTGELFFGEGSRLTVL.

The J gene is TRBJ1-2, the V gene TRBV30; 11 bases map to TRBD1. Looked up from germline, CDR1 is GTSNPN and CDR2 is SVGIG (reference sequence). V lost 2 bases to trimming and J lost 8 bases; unmatched junction nucleotides: 10. The CDR3 contains 15 residues. CDR3 protein: CAWSSWTGGNRGYTF. The CDR3, as DNA: TGTGCCTGGAGTTCCTGGACAGGGGGCAATAGGGGCTACACCTTC.

The chain employs TRBV1 and TRBJ2-7; the table's D call TRBD2 went unverified against the DNA. TRBV1 is classified as a pseudogene. This CDR3 has 17 amino acids. In DNA, the CDR3 is TGCACCAGCAGCCAAGATCCCCCTAGCTTTACGAGCTACGAGCAGTACTTC. As protein: CTSSQDPPSFTSYEQYF.

The chain uses TRBV7-3 and TRBJ2-3; TRBD1 might be the D (5 bases). Trimming shortened V by 5 bases and J by 0 bases, and 12 bases separated the two germline ends. CDR1 and CDR2 from the germline V gene are SGHTA and FQGTGA. The CDR3 contains 15 residues. As DNA, the CDR3 is TGTGCCAGCAGCCCCCAGGGCCTAAGCACAGATACGCAGTATTTT. It specifies CASSPQGLSTDTQYF.

The sample holds a few counts of this clone. The gene calls are TRBV21-1 and TRBJ2-1. TRBV21-1 is listed as a pseudogene. The CDR3 loop spans 16 amino acids. CDR3 residues: CASSKETGALVNEQFF. The CDR3 coding sequence is TGTGCCAGCAGCAAAGAAACCGGGGCCCTGGTCAATGAGCAGTTCTTC.

The chain carries TRBV14 and TRBJ1-2; 10 nucleotides line up with TRBD1. J gave up 4 bases and V 4 bases, and 9 bases lay outside the gene matches. The CDR3 has 16 residues. The germline CDR1 and CDR2 sequences are SGHDN and FVKESK. The CDR3 sequence is CASSPDRGRSGYGYTF. The CDR3 DNA reads as TGTGCCAGCAGCCCTGACAGGGGGCGAAGCGGCTATGGCTACACCTTC.

The rearrangement uses TRBV19 and TRBJ1-5; no firm D call. V gave up 3 bases and J gave up 1 base, with 10 bases separating them. This CDR3 has 15 amino acids. CDR1 and CDR2 (germline): LNHDA, SQIVND (reference sequence). The CDR3 DNA reads TGTGCCAGTAGTATTGGGAGGGCCAGCAATCAGCCCCAGCATTTT. Its translation: CASSIGRASNQPQHF.

The V gene is TRBV5-1, the J gene TRBJ2-7, with TRBD2 as a possible D gene (5 bases). Germline V gives CDR1 SGHRS, CDR2 YFSETQ. The CDR3 length is 12 residues. The germline V and J ends were trimmed by 3 bases and 6 bases, with 10 bases remaining between them. CDR3 sequence reads: CASSWGSGEQYF. The CDR3 coding sequence is TGCGCCAGCAGCTGGGGAAGCGGCGAGCAGTACTTC.

The chain carries TRBV5-4 and TRBJ2-1; tentatively, D is TRBD2 (7 bases). Trimming pared 0 bases from V and 6 bases from J, leaving 10 bases between. Germline CDR1 is SGHNT and CDR2 is YYREEE (reference sequence). The CDR3 contains 14 residues. CDR3 DNA sequence: TGTGCCAGCAGCTTGGACGGGGGGCTCAATGAGCAGTTCTTC. Residues: CASSLDGGLNEQFF.

This chain uses TRBV6-4 with TRBJ2-1, with 11 positions matching TRBD2. The CDR3 runs 15 residues. J lost 5 bases, V lost 3 bases, and 3 bases had no gene match. The germline CDR1 and CDR2 sequences are MRHNA and SNTAGT. The CDR3 spells CASSEGTSGNNEQFF. DNA for the CDR3: TGTGCCAGCAGTGAAGGGACTAGCGGAAACAATGAGCAGTTCTTC.

Only one count was recorded for this clone. V gene TRBV7-3 combines with J gene TRBJ2-2; D uncertain. The CDR3 has 14 amino acids. V was pared by 0 bases and J by 3 bases, with 5 bases between. The germline V gene encodes CDR1 SGHTA and CDR2 FQGTGA. The CDR3 sequence is CASSLTFDTGELFF. CDR3 in DNA: TGTGCCAGCAGCTTAACGTTCGACACCGGGGAGCTGTTTTTT.

The V call is TRBV11-3, the J call TRBJ2-2, with D perhaps TRBD1 (6 bases). Looked up from germline, CDR1 is SGHNT and CDR2 is YENEEA. The CDR3 length is 15 residues. The germline V and J ends were trimmed by 2 bases and 6 bases, with 13 bases remaining between them. The CDR3, as DNA: TGTGCCAGCAGCTTACGGCCAGGGGTGCCCGGGGAGCTGTTTTTT. Translation gives CASSLRPGVPGELFF.

The chain recombines TRBV19 with TRBJ2-1; the match to TRBD2 covers 13 bases. This CDR3 contains 12 residues. The V gene end was trimmed by 7 bases and the J gene end by 15 bases; junction bases not matched to a gene: 6. Germline-derived CDR1 and CDR2 are LNHDA and SQIVND (reference sequence). CDR3 DNA sequence: TGTGCCAGTATAGGACTAGCGGGGGTTTCGTTCTTC. It codes for CASIGLAGVSFF.

V usage is TRBV10-3 and J usage is TRBJ2-3; 8 bases fit TRBD2. J lost 4 bases, V lost 3 bases, and 3 bases had no gene match. This CDR3 has 14 amino acids. The germline CDR1 and CDR2 sequences are ENHRY and SYGVKD. CDR3 sequence (DNA): TGTGCCATCAGTGAAGCGGGAGTCTCAGATACGCAGTATTTT. Its translation is CAISEAGVSDTQYF.

This chain links TRBV6-1 with TRBJ2-7, with D possibly matching TRBD2 (6 bases). The V gene's germline CDR1 is MNHNS and CDR2 SASEGT. The CDR3 contains 14 residues. Trimming pared 2 bases from V and 6 bases from J, leaving 14 bases between. The CDR3 coding sequence is TGTGCCAGCAGTGAACGGGAGCGGACGGGCGAGCAGTACTTC. This sequence encodes CASSERERTGEQYF.

This clone has more than one count but fewer than ten. The chain links TRBV6-5 to TRBJ2-3; D is uncertain. Germline V lookup: CDR1 MNHEY, CDR2 SVGAGI. V dropped 2 bases and J dropped 8 bases, with 5 bases sitting between them. The CDR3 runs 11 residues. CDR3 protein: CASSYLSTQYF. CDR3 sequence (DNA): TGTGCCAGCAGTTACCTAAGTACGCAGTATTTT.

As to this clone: Other DNA sequences from this sample encode an identical CDR3 as well. This chain joins TRBV7-2 and TRBJ2-1; no definite D call. The germline V gene has CDR1 SGHTA and CDR2 FQGNSA. This CDR3 has 12 amino acids. V gave up 5 bases and J gave up 5 bases, with 7 bases separating them. CDR3 in amino acids: CASSSRDNEQFF. CDR3 nucleotides: TGTGCCAGCAGCAGCCGGGACAATGAGCAGTTCTTC.

V and J are TRBV7-2 and TRBJ1-5, with a tentative D call TRBD1 (5 bases). The CDR3 covers 16 residues. The V and J ends lost 4 bases and 4 bases respectively, with 17 bases between them. The germline gives CDR1 SGHTA, CDR2 FQGNSA. CDR3 sequence (DNA): TGTGCCAGCAGCTCCCACGGGGGGTGGGGAAATCAGCCCCAGCATTTT. It is translated as CASSSHGGWGNQPQHF.

CDR3 DNA: TGCGCCAGCAGCGGGGGACTAGCGGACACCGGGGAGCTGTTTTTT. As protein: CASSGGLADTGELFF. This chain uses TRBV5-1 with TRBJ2-2; 11 nucleotides line up with TRBD2. Trimming removed 4 bases from V and 3 bases from J; junction bases left unmatched: 2. The CDR3 is 15 residues long. Per the germline V gene, CDR1 is SGHRS and CDR2 is YFSETQ.

This clone occurred a few times. The V and J genes are TRBV2 and TRBJ1-1, with unresolved D. This CDR3 region has 11 residues. V was shortened by 7 bases and J by 3 bases, with 6 bases between the two germline ends. Germline loops: CDR1 SNHLY, CDR2 FYNNEI. The CDR3 nucleotides read TGTGCCAGCACGGTCTACACTGAAGCTTTCTTT. Its translation: CASTVYTEAFF.

This sequence joins TRBV30 and TRBJ1-2; 7 bases match TRBD1. Trimming removed 7 bases from V and 1 base from J; junction bases left unmatched: 18. From germline, CDR1 is GTSNPN and CDR2 SVGIG (reference sequence). The CDR3 runs to 17 residues. CDR3 nucleotides: TGTGCCTCCATCCCGAAGACAGGGACGGGAGTTAACTATGGCTACACCTTC. Residues: CASIPKTGTGVNYGYTF. Using reference TRBV30 and TRBJ1-2 for the parts outside the CDR3, the full variable domain is SQTIHQWPATLVQPVGSPLSLECTVEGTSNPNLYWYRQAAGRGLQLLFYSVGIGQISSEVPQNLSASRPQDRQFILSSKKLLLSDSGFYLCASIPKTGTGVNYGYTFGSGTRLTVV.

CDR3 nucleotide sequence: TGTGCCAGCAGCTTAGGGCAGGGGATAACTGAAGCTTTCTTT. Its translation is CASSLGQGITEAFF. The rearrangement joins TRBV5-6 to TRBJ1-1, with D possibly TRBD1 on 6 matching bases. Trimming cost V 2 bases and J 5 bases, with 13 bases left between them. Germline V gene sequence: CDR1 SGHDT, CDR2 YYEEEE. The CDR3 is 14 amino acids.